Below are 21 T cell receptor beta chains sequenced from a single sample in a study of blood T cell repertoires in COVID-19. Clones were read by immunoSEQ multiplex PCR, and TCRdb kept only the in-frame ones, dropping some. The data contain a few hundred thousand clones, around 83% of them singletons. The sequenced sample was PBMCs or T cells enriched from blood (not recorded which). These receptors all come from a woman between 35 and 50 years old who had recovered from COVID-19.

The V and J genes are TRBV5-1 and TRBJ1-3; 7 nucleotides match TRBD1. Trimming removed 4 bases from V and 4 bases from J; junction bases left unmatched: 8. The CDR3 contains 15 residues. Per the germline V gene, CDR1 is SGHRS and CDR2 is YFSETQ. In nucleotides, the CDR3 is TGCGCCAGCAGCCAGACAGGGATATCAGGAAACACCATATATTTT. It translates to CASSQTGISGNTIYF. Supplemented by reference TRBV5-1 and TRBJ1-3, the full variable domain reads KAGVTQTPRYLIKTRGQQVTLSCSPISGHRSVSWYQQTPGQGLQFLFEYFSETQRNKGNFPGRFSGRQFSNSRSEMNVSTLELGDSALYLCASSQTGISGNTIYFGEGSWLTVV.

This rearrangement joins TRBV24-1 to TRBJ1-6; no firm D call. V was cut by 1 base and J by 0 bases, with 15 bases left in between. Germline V gene lookup returns CDR1 KGHDR and CDR2 SFDVKD. The CDR3 sequence is 19 residues long. The CDR3 DNA follows: TGTGCCACCAGTGATTTCTTGTTGTCCCGGAGCTCCTATAATTCACCCCTCCACTTT. This codes for CATSDFLLSRSSYNSPLHF.

This clone was counted a single time. The chain links TRBV28 to TRBJ2-5; TRBD1 might be the D (6 bases). Germline CDR1 MDHEN, CDR2 SYDVKM. V shed 6 bases and J shed 0 bases, with 20 bases lying between them. This CDR3 region has 17 residues. The CDR3 bases are TGTGCCAGCAGCACACAGGCAGGGGTCGGGTACCAAGAGACCCAGTACTTC. As protein: CASSTQAGVGYQETQYF.

The chain carries TRBV30 and TRBJ2-2; 8 bases agree with TRBD1. Germline V gene sequence: CDR1 GTSNPN, CDR2 SVGIG (reference sequence). V shed 3 bases and J 0 bases; nucleotides not matched to a gene: 3. The CDR3 is 15 amino acids. For the CDR3, the DNA is TGTGCCTGGAGCACGGACAGGGCGAACACCGGGGAGCTGTTTTTT. It yields the protein CAWSTDRANTGELFF.

The chain combines TRBV25-1 with TRBJ1-2; weak D call: TRBD1 (5 bases). CDR1 and CDR2 from the germline V gene are MGHDK and SYGVNS. The CDR3 totals 15 residues. V was trimmed by 3 bases and J by 4 bases, leaving 15 bases between them. The CDR3: CASSDQGRTFYGYTF. In DNA, the CDR3 is TGTGCCAGCAGTGATCAGGGCAGGACATTCTATGGCTACACCTTC.

DNA for the CDR3: TGTGCCAGCAGTTATAACGCCGGGACAGGGCAAGAGACCCAGTACTTC. This gives the protein CASSYNAGTGQETQYF. The genes are TRBV7-9 and TRBJ2-5; 9 positions agree with TRBD1. This CDR3 has 16 residues. Germline V gives CDR1 SEHNR, CDR2 FQNEAQ (reference sequence). V gave up 6 bases and J gave up 2 bases; unmatched junction bases: 10.

The rearrangement uses TRBV13 and TRBJ2-2, with 7 positions matching TRBD2. V gave up 5 bases and J gave up 2 bases; unmatched junction bases: 5. The CDR3 is 15 residues long. Germline values: CDR1 PRHDT, CDR2 FYEKMQ (reference sequence). The CDR3 loop is CASSPAGLNTGELFF. Written as DNA, the CDR3 is TGTGCCAGCAGCCCAGCGGGACTCAACACCGGGGAGCTGTTTTTT.

The J gene is TRBJ1-2, the V gene TRBV6-5, with D possibly matching TRBD1 (6 bases). Trimming stripped 2 bases from V and 5 bases from J, with 12 bases between. Germline CDR1 reads MNHEY; CDR2 reads SVGAGI. The CDR3 is made up of 14 amino acids. CDR3 region: CASSYEGERYGYTF. CDR3 bases: TGTGCCAGCAGTTACGAGGGGGAGAGGTATGGCTACACCTTC.

The chain has TRBV29-1 and TRBJ1-2; 9 bases fit TRBD1. The germline V gene has CDR1 SQVTM and CDR2 ANQGSEA. Losses at the gene ends were 5 bases for V and 7 bases for J; bases not matched to a gene: 17. The CDR3 contains 16 residues. CDR3: CSVPSRDRDASGGYTF. CDR3 nucleotide sequence: TGCAGCGTTCCGTCCCGGGACAGGGATGCCTCAGGTGGCTACACCTTC.

This chain uses TRBV7-3 with TRBJ2-7; perhaps TRBD2 as D (6 bases). The CDR3 runs to 14 residues. V was cut by 1 base and J by 2 bases, with 9 bases left in between. Germline V gene lookup returns CDR1 SGHTA and CDR2 FQGTGA. The CDR3 region is CASSLNGGAYEQYF. In DNA, the CDR3 is TGTGCCAGCAGCTTAAACGGCGGGGCCTACGAGCAGTACTTC.

This clone appeared once. This chain connects TRBV18 to TRBJ2-2; D might be TRBD2 (6 bases). CDR1 and CDR2 from the germline V gene are KGHSH and LQKENI. Trimming stripped 3 bases from V and 0 bases from J, with 14 bases between. The CDR3 spans 17 residues. CDR3 bases: TGTGCCAGCTCACCCGCCGGGCGGGGCGCGAACACCGGGGAGCTGTTTTTT. Protein product: CASSPAGRGANTGELFF.

The J gene is TRBJ1-4, the V gene TRBV10-3; 7 bases align to TRBD1. Trimming removed 0 bases from V and 5 bases from J; junction bases left unmatched: 3. The germline CDR1 and CDR2 sequences are ENHRY and SYGVKD. The CDR3 has 15 residues. CDR3: CAISESGQRNEKLFF. DNA of the CDR3: TGTGCCATCAGTGAGTCGGGACAGAGAAATGAAAAACTGTTTTTT.

This sequence joins TRBV6-2 or TRBV6-3 and TRBJ2-6; weak D call: TRBD2 (6 bases). CDR3 size: 15 residues. The germline CDR1 and CDR2 sequences are MNHEY and SVGEGT. V gave up 6 bases and J gave up 0 bases, with 9 bases separating them. In DNA, the CDR3 is TGTGCCAGCAGCCACGGGGGCTCTGGGGCCAACGTCCTGACTTTC. Encoded protein: CASSHGGSGANVLTF.

V usage is TRBV28 and J usage is TRBJ2-1, with D possibly matching TRBD2 (6 bases). The germline V and J ends were trimmed by 8 bases and 6 bases, with 23 bases remaining between them. Germline CDR1 and CDR2: MDHEN and SYDVKM. This CDR3 region has 16 residues. In DNA, the CDR3 is TGTGCCAGCGAAGGAGGGGATTTGGGAAAAACCAATGAGCAGTTCTTC. It yields the protein CASEGGDLGKTNEQFF.

The table lists this clone with a count of one. This sequence joins TRBV7-2 and TRBJ2-1; the D is unclear. CDR1 is SGHTA, CDR2 FQGNSA, per germline. The CDR3 runs 18 residues. The germline V and J ends were trimmed by 0 bases and 6 bases, with 21 bases remaining between them. CDR3 nucleotide sequence: TGTGCCAGCAGCTTAGCGCGAGATAGCCGTTCTAGACGCAATGAGCAGTTCTTC. Amino acids: CASSLARDSRSRRNEQFF.

The rearrangement joins TRBV7-2 to TRBJ2-7; 8 bases fit TRBD2. Germline lookup yields CDR1 SGHTA and CDR2 FQGNSA. With V trimmed by 3 bases and J by 0 bases, 4 bases remained unmatched. The CDR3 is made up of 15 amino acids. CDR3 amino acids: CASSFEAGDSYEQYF. CDR3 coding DNA: TGTGCCAGCAGCTTCGAAGCGGGAGACTCCTACGAGCAGTACTTC.

This clone was counted a single time. The V call is TRBV5-1, the J call TRBJ2-5, with 14 positions matching TRBD2. Germline V gene sequence: CDR1 SGHRS, CDR2 YFSETQ. V lost 2 bases and J lost 0; bases outside the gene matches: 15. The CDR3 loop spans 21 amino acids. CDR3 bases: TGCGCCAGCAGCTTAACCGGGACTAGCGGGAGCGGGGGTCAGTACCAAGAGACCCAGTACTTC. Translated, it gives CASSLTGTSGSGGQYQETQYF.

The chain employs TRBV7-8 and TRBJ2-7; maybe TRBD1 (6 bases). Trimming stripped 5 bases from V and 2 bases from J, with 19 bases between. This CDR3 region has 16 residues. CDR1 is SGHVS, CDR2 FQNEAQ, per germline. CDR3 sequence reads: CASSDGHRTAPYEQYF. The CDR3 DNA is TGTGCCAGCAGCGACGGACATCGGACAGCTCCCTACGAGCAGTACTTC.

The V call is TRBV27, the J call TRBJ2-2; 14 positions agree with TRBD2. The CDR3 loop spans 18 amino acids. Germline lookup yields CDR1 MNHEY and CDR2 SMNVEV (reference sequence). V lost 5 bases to trimming and J lost 4 bases; unmatched junction nucleotides: 9. The CDR3 DNA reads as TGTGCCAGCAGTCTGGGACTAGCGGGAGCCCCAGGCACCGGGGAGCTGTTTTTT. Translating it yields CASSLGLAGAPGTGELFF.

This chain connects TRBV24-1 to TRBJ2-3; tentatively, D is TRBD2 (7 bases). The length of the CDR3 is 17 residues. V was pared by 3 bases and J by 1 base, with 16 bases between. Germline CDR1 and CDR2: KGHDR and SFDVKD. The CDR3, as DNA: TGTGCCACCAGTGATCCGCTCAGAGGGGGGGGCACAGATACGCAGTATTTT. As protein: CATSDPLRGGGTDTQYF.

The gene calls are TRBV6-2 or TRBV6-3 and TRBJ1-1; D is possibly TRBD1 (6 bases). V dropped 4 bases and J dropped 4 bases, with 13 bases sitting between them. The CDR3 extends over 14 amino acids. Germline loops: CDR1 MNHEY, CDR2 SVGEGT. CDR3 sequence (DNA): TGTGCCAGCAGTTCTGAACAGGGAGCCACTGAAGCTTTCTTT. Protein: CASSSEQGATEAFF.